This TCR beta chain derives from a study of CD8 T cells in Susac syndrome. TCR beta sequencing covered blood CD8+ and CD4+ T cells. The patients serving as multiple sclerosis controls were treatment-naive. They had stable or active relapsing-remitting disease and fulfilled revised McDonald criteria. Reverse transcription of roughly 0.5 to 1 ug RNA used random hexamers. Across 54 Vbeta and 13 Jbeta, TCR beta CDR3 was amplified with immunoSEQ multiplex PCR. TCRdb reanalysed the immunoSEQ multiplex PCR reads using MiXCR and keeps one entry per CDR3 protein. The sample has about 150,000 distinct CDR3 sequences; around 95% are singletons. Germline-derived CDR1 and CDR2 are DFQATT and SNEGSKA (reference sequence). Trimming took off 5 bases at V and 4 bases at J, with 14 bases between the two ends. The CDR3 length is 13 residues. In its sample, this clonotype was seen once.

The chain carries TRBV20-1 and TRBJ1-2; no reliable D call. The sequence came from a human donor with multiple sclerosis. Sample: CD4+ T cells from PBMCs. The CDR3 region is CSALSGEAYGYTF. The CDR3 DNA sequence: TGCAGTGCTCTTAGCGGGGAAGCCTATGGCTACACCTTC.